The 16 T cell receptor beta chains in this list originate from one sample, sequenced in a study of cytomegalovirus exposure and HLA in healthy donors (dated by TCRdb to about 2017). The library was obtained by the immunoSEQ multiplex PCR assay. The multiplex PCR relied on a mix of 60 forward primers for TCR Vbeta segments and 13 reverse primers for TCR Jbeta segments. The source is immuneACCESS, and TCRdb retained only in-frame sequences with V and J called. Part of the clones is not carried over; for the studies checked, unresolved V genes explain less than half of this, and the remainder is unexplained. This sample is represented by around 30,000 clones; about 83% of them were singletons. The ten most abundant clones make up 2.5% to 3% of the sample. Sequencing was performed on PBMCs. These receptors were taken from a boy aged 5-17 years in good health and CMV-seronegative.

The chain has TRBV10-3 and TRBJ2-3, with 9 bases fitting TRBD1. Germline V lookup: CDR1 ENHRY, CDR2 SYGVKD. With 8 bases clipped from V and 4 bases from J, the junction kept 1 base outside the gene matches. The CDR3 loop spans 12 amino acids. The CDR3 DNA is TGTGCCATCCGGGACAGGGCAGATACGCAGTATTTT. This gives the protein CAIRDRADTQYF.

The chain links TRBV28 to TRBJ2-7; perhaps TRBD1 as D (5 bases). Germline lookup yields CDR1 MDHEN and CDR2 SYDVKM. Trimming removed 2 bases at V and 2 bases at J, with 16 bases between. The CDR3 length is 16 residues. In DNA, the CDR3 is TGTGCCAGCAGTTTAAGCAGGGCCTTACTACCCTACGAGCAGTACTTC. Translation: CASSLSRALLPYEQYF.

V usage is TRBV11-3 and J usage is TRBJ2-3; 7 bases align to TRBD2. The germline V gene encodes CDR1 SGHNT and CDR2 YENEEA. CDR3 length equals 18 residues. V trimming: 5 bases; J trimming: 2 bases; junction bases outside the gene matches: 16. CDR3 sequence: CASSPGGMWGGYTDTQYF. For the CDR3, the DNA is TGTGCCAGCAGCCCCGGAGGGATGTGGGGGGGGTACACAGATACGCAGTATTTT.

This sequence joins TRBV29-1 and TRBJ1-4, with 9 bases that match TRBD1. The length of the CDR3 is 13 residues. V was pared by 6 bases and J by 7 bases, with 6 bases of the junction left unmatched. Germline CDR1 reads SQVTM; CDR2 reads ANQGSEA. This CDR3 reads CSVTGGLGEKLFF. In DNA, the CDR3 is TGCAGCGTGACAGGGGGATTAGGTGAAAAACTGTTTTTT.

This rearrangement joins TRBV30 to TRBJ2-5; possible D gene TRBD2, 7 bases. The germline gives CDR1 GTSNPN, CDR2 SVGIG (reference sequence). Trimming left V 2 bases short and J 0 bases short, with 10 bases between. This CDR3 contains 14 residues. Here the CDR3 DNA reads TGTGCCTGGAGTAGGGGGGGGGACCAAGAGACCCAGTACTTC. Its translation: CAWSRGGDQETQYF.

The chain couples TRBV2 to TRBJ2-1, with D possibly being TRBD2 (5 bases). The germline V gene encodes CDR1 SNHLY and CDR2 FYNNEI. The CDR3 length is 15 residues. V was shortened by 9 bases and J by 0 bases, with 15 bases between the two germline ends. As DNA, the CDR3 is TGTGCCAGGAGCCGCGGTGGGAGCTCCTACAATGAGCAGTTCTTC. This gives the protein CARSRGGSSYNEQFF.

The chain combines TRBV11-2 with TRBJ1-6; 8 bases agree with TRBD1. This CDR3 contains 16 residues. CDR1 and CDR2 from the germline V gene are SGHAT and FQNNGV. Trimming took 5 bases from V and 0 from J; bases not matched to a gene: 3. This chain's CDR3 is CASSPGTGSYNSPLHF. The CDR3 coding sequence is TGTGCCAGCAGCCCCGGGACAGGCTCCTATAATTCACCCCTCCACTTT.

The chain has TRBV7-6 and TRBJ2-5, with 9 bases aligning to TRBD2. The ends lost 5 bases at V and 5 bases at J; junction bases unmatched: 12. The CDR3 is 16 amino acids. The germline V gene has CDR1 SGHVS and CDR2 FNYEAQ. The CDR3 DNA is TGTGCCAGCAGCCGATGGGGAGCGGGGGGTGGCGAGACCCAGTACTTC. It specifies CASSRWGAGGGETQYF.

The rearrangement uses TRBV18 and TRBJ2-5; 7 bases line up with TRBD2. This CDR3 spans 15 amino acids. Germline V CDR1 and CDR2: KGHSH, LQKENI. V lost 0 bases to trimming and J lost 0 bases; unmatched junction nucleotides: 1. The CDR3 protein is CASSPPGGYQETQYF. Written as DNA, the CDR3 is TGTGCCAGCTCACCACCGGGGGGGTACCAAGAGACCCAGTACTTC.

The CDR3 region has the DNA TGTGCCAGCAGTCTAGAGGGGGCTCGGGAGACCCAGTACTTC. As protein: CASSLEGARETQYF. The rearrangement uses TRBV6-1 and TRBJ2-5, with 7 bases that match TRBD1. J was trimmed by 5 bases and V by 5 bases; bases with no gene match: 8. Germline V gene data show CDR1 as MNHNS and CDR2 as SASEGT. The CDR3 has 14 amino acids.

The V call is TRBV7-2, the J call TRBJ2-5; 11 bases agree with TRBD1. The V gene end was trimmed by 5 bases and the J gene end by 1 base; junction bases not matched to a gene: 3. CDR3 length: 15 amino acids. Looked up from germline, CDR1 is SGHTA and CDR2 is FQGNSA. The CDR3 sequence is CASSLGQGAQETQYF. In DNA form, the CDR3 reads TGTGCCAGCAGCCTCGGACAGGGGGCCCAAGAGACCCAGTACTTC.

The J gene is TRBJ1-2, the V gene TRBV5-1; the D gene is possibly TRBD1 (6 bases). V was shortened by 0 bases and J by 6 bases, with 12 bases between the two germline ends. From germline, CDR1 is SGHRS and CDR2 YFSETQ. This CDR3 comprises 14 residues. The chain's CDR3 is CASSLEAGDNGYTF. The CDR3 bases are TGCGCCAGCAGCTTGGAGGCAGGGGATAATGGCTACACCTTC.

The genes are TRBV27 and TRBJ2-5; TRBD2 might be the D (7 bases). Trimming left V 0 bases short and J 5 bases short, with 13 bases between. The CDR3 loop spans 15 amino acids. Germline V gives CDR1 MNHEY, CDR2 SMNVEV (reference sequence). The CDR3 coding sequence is TGTGCCAGCAGTTTATCGACGGGGGGCGCGGAGACCCAGTACTTC. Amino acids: CASSLSTGGAETQYF.

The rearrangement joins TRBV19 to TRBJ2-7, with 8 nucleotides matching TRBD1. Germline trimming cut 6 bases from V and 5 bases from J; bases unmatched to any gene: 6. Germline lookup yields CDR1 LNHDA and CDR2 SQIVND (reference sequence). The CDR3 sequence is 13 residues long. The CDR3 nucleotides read TGTGCCAGTAGGGAGACAGGGGTCAACGAGCAGTACTTC. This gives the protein CASRETGVNEQYF.

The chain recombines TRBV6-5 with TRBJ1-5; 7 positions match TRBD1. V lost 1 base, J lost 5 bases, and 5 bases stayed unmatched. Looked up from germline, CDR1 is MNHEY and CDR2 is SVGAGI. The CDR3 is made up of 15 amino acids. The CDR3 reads CASSYCDRDHQPQHF. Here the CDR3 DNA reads TGTGCCAGCAGTTACTGTGACAGGGACCATCAGCCCCAGCATTTT.

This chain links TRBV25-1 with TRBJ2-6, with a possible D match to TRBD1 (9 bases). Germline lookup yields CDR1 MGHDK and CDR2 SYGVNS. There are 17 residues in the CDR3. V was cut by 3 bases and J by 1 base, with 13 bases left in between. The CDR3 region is CASSDSGTGSGANVLTF. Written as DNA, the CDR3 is TGTGCCAGCAGTGATAGCGGGACAGGGTCTGGGGCCAACGTCCTGACTTTC.